Detailed here is one T cell receptor beta chain. V was clipped by 4 bases and J by 1 base; unmatched bases: 5. The CDR3 is made up of 15 amino acids. Germline V gene sequence: CDR1 LGHDT, CDR2 YNNKEL (reference sequence). Original methodology: Amplification from reference gene primers served as the basis for estimated nucleated cell counts. The protocol was immunoSEQ multiplex PCR, while the TCRdb copy is restricted to in-frame clones and leaves out a portion. The DNA gave D and trimming, while V, J and clone size come from that table. Of some 160,000 clones listed, roughly 90% are singletons. This sample was taken from a study of blood T cell repertoires in COVID-19.

The TCR was taken from a woman in her fifties or sixties who had recovered from COVID-19. What was sequenced was PBMCs or T cells enriched from blood (not recorded which). The chain employs TRBV3-1 (or the pseudogene TRBV3-2) and TRBJ2-3; 7 bases map to TRBD2. The chain's CDR3 is CASSLGTSGTDTQYF. The CDR3 coding sequence is TGTGCCAGCAGCCTGGGAACTAGCGGCACAGATACGCAGTATTTT.